Here is one T cell receptor (beta chain) with its context. The CDR3 extends over 13 amino acids. Trimming stripped 5 bases from V and 5 bases from J, with 13 bases between. Participants classified as exposed had met a COVID-19 case within 2 weeks before study entry. These data belong to a study of blood T cell repertoires in COVID-19. Measured with immunoSEQ multiplex PCR; TCRdb has only the in-frame clones, and not every one. The data hold about 320,000 clones, with around 85% observed a single time. The TCR was taken from a woman in her twenties or thirties who had been exposed to COVID-19. V and J are TRBV12-3 or TRBV12-4 and TRBJ2-7, with D unresolved. The sample consisted of PBMCs or T cells enriched from blood (not recorded which). In nucleotides, the CDR3 is TGTGCCAGCAGTCTGAAGCCTCGGGACGAGCAGTACTTC. It yields the protein CASSLKPRDEQYF.